Below, 31 T cell receptor beta chains from the same sample are listed, as sequenced in a study of blood T cell dynamics during melanoma immunotherapy. TCRdb's copy holds only in-frame clones and misses some; the assay was immunoSEQ multiplex PCR. Here the sample spans 10,000 or so clones, approximately 84% being singletons. As to time point: pre-treatment baseline. The source material was blood, sampled from a patient treated with checkpoint blockade. The receptors derive from a human donor with melanoma.

The rearrangement uses TRBV19 and TRBJ2-5; weak D call: TRBD2 (5 bases). The end of the DNA is better explained by TRBJ2-7, so the J call may be wrong. This CDR3 contains 14 residues. CDR1 and CDR2 from the germline V gene are LNHDA and SQIVND (reference sequence). The CDR3 loop reads CASSTPGLAYEQYF. CDR3 DNA sequence: TGTGCCAGTAGTACCCCCGGACTGGCCTACGAGCAGTACTTC.

The chain recombines TRBV5-4 with TRBJ2-7; D perhaps matches TRBD2 (5 bases). The CDR3 runs to 11 residues. V was shortened by 3 bases and J by 5 bases, with 6 bases between the two germline ends. From germline, CDR1 is SGHNT and CDR2 YYREEE (reference sequence). The CDR3 sequence is CASSSSHEQYF. The DNA of the CDR3 is TGTGCCAGCAGCTCTAGCCACGAGCAGTACTTC.

The chain employs TRBV11-3 and TRBJ2-4, with D uncertain. The CDR3 is made up of 15 amino acids. The germline V gene encodes CDR1 SGHNT and CDR2 YENEEA. V was pared by 1 base and J by 4 bases, with 11 bases between. The CDR3 is CASSLGATGKNIQYF. In DNA form, the CDR3 reads TGTGCCAGCAGCTTAGGGGCTACTGGAAAAAACATTCAGTACTTC.

This chain uses TRBV6-5 with TRBJ2-1; TRBD2 might be the D (5 bases). Germline lookup yields CDR1 MNHEY and CDR2 SVGAGI. This CDR3 region has 15 residues. Trimming left V 5 bases short and J 6 bases short, with 17 bases between. The CDR3 loop reads CASSTDRGRLNEQFF. The CDR3 DNA reads as TGTGCCAGCAGTACCGATCGAGGGAGACTCAATGAGCAGTTCTTC.

The chain has TRBV7-9 and TRBJ2-5, with 8 bases that match TRBD1. This CDR3 is built from 15 residues. Per the germline V gene, CDR1 is SEHNR and CDR2 is FQNEAQ (reference sequence). V shed 8 bases and J 5 bases; nucleotides not matched to a gene: 13. This CDR3 reads CASASRTGQGETQYF. The CDR3 bases are TGTGCCAGCGCTTCCAGGACAGGGCAAGGGGAGACCCAGTACTTC. Full variable domain (remainder filled in from reference TRBV7-9 and TRBJ2-5): DTGVSQNPRHKITKRGQNVTFRCDPISEHNRLYWYRQTLGQGPEFLTYFQNEAQLEKSRLLSDRFSAERPKGSFSTLEIQRTEQGDSAMYLCASASRTGQGETQYFGPGTRLLVL.

The chain has TRBV30 and TRBJ2-3, with D perhaps TRBD2 (6 bases). V lost 3 bases, J lost 4 bases, and 14 bases lay in between. Germline V gives CDR1 GTSNPN, CDR2 SVGIG (reference sequence). This CDR3 contains 14 residues. The CDR3 region is CAWSRTSRADTQYF. The CDR3 DNA sequence: TGTGCCTGGAGCCGAACTAGCCGCGCAGATACGCAGTATTTT.

This rearrangement joins TRBV7-2 to TRBJ2-2; TRBD1 is a possible D gene (5 bases). CDR3 length equals 16 residues. Per germline, CDR1 SGHTA and CDR2 FQGNSA. Trimming cost V 2 bases and J 0 bases, with 10 bases left between them. The CDR3 loop reads CASSLFWGPNTGELFF. CDR3 nucleotide sequence: TGTGCCAGCAGCTTATTTTGGGGCCCGAACACCGGGGAGCTGTTTTTT.

The V call is TRBV7-3, the J call TRBJ1-6; D is undetermined. Germline V gene data show CDR1 as SGHTA and CDR2 as FQGTGA. The CDR3 extends over 15 amino acids. The ends were cut back, 1 base at V and 5 bases at J, with 9 bases in the middle. The CDR3 DNA follows: TGTGCCAGCAGCTTAATGGGGAGGGATAATTCACCCCTCCACTTT. Protein: CASSLMGRDNSPLHF.

This rearrangement joins TRBV6-5 to TRBJ1-2; weak D call: TRBD1 (5 bases). In germline, CDR1 is MNHEY, CDR2 SVGAGI. This CDR3 has 15 residues. V lost 5 bases, J lost 5 bases, and 18 bases lay in between. This CDR3 is CASSRDSGTDYGYTF. The CDR3 DNA reads TGTGCCAGCAGTCGAGACTCGGGGACCGATTATGGCTACACCTTC.

The chain is built from TRBV19 and TRBJ1-1; D ambiguous. Trimming took 5 bases from V and 1 from J, leaving 11 bases between them. Germline values: CDR1 LNHDA, CDR2 SQIVND (reference sequence). The CDR3 loop spans 14 amino acids. The chain's CDR3 is CASSATIANTEAFF. In nucleotides, the CDR3 is TGTGCCAGTAGTGCTACGATTGCGAACACTGAAGCTTTCTTT.

The rearrangement joins TRBV7-3 to TRBJ1-1; D gene unclear. Trimming shortened V by 5 bases and J by 1 base, and 11 bases separated the two germline ends. The V gene's germline CDR1 is SGHTA and CDR2 FQGTGA. The CDR3 is made up of 14 amino acids. The CDR3, as DNA: TGTGCCAGCAGCCCGAGTTCAAGGAACACTGAAGCTTTCTTT. This sequence encodes CASSPSSRNTEAFF.

The chain couples TRBV10-2 to TRBJ2-5; 8 nucleotides match TRBD2. There are 16 residues in the CDR3. V lost 3 bases and J lost 3; bases outside the gene matches: 9. Germline CDR1 reads WSHSY; CDR2 reads SAAADI. This CDR3 is CASSDKSGSGEETQYF. CDR3 bases: TGCGCCAGCAGTGATAAGTCGGGTAGCGGGGAAGAGACCCAGTACTTC.

This chain links TRBV28 with TRBJ2-3, with D uncertain. The CDR3 sequence is 13 residues long. V lost 6 bases, J lost 3 bases, and 10 bases lay in between. Germline CDR1 is MDHEN and CDR2 is SYDVKM. The CDR3 spells CASRAPETDTQYF. The CDR3 bases are TGTGCCAGCAGGGCCCCAGAGACAGATACGCAGTATTTT.

The chain employs TRBV4-3 and TRBJ1-6; weak D call: TRBD1 (5 bases). V was pared by 0 bases and J by 8 bases, with 17 bases between. This CDR3 region has 17 residues. The germline gives CDR1 LGHNA, CDR2 YSLEER. Here the CDR3 reads CASSQDRSVRGDSPLHF. CDR3 bases: TGCGCCAGCAGCCAAGACCGGAGCGTCCGGGGCGATTCACCCCTCCACTTT.

CDR3 sequence reads: CASSSEGQIYGYTF. CDR3 nucleotide sequence: TGTGCCAGCAGCTCGGAGGGGCAAATTTATGGCTACACCTTC. The rearrangement joins TRBV7-2 to TRBJ1-2; maybe TRBD1 (5 bases). V lost 4 bases, J lost 5 bases, and 14 bases lay in between. This CDR3 region has 14 residues. Germline assignment: CDR1 SGHTA and CDR2 FQGNSA.

The chain has TRBV28 and TRBJ1-1, with a tentative D call TRBD1 (5 bases). CDR3 length equals 15 residues. In germline, CDR1 is MDHEN, CDR2 SYDVKM. V shed 10 bases and J shed 5 bases, with 23 bases lying between them. The CDR3 coding sequence is TGTGCCACACTACCGGGGGTTACCGGGCGGACTGAAGCTTTCTTT. This sequence encodes CATLPGVTGRTEAFF.

CDR3 protein: CASSLGQGWEQYF. In nucleotides, the CDR3 is TGTGCCAGTAGTCTGGGACAGGGGTGGGAGCAGTACTTC. This chain connects TRBV19 to TRBJ2-7; 10 nucleotides agree with TRBD1. The V gene's germline CDR1 is LNHDA and CDR2 SQIVND (reference sequence). Trimming at V came to 5 bases and at J to 7 bases, leaving 5 bases not matched to a gene. This CDR3 comprises 13 residues.

This clone showed up just once. CDR3 loop: CASSPTGFSNQPQHF. CDR3 DNA sequence: TGTGCCAGCTCCCCGACAGGGTTTAGCAATCAGCCCCAGCATTTT. This chain uses TRBV25-1 with TRBJ1-5; 7 bases line up with TRBD1. The CDR3 has 15 amino acids. The germline CDR1 and CDR2 sequences are MGHDK and SYGVNS. Losses at the gene ends were 8 bases for V and 0 bases for J; bases not matched to a gene: 7.

The chain is built from TRBV11-2 and TRBJ2-5, with a weak D call TRBD2 (7 bases). There are 14 residues in the CDR3. The germline gives CDR1 SGHAT, CDR2 FQNNGV. The V gene lost 1 base and the J gene lost 4 bases, with 10 bases spanning the gap. CDR3 nucleotide sequence: TGTGCCAGCAGCTTAGCGGGGGGCCGAGAGACCCAGTACTTC. Protein product: CASSLAGGRETQYF. Drawing the rest from reference TRBV11-2 and TRBJ2-5, the complete variable domain is EAGVAQSPRYKIIEKRQSVAFWCNPISGHATLYWYQQILGQGPKLLIQFQNNGVVDDSQLPKDRFSAERLKGVDSTLKIQPAKLEDSAVYLCASSLAGGRETQYFGPGTRLLVL.

The rearrangement uses TRBV4-2 and TRBJ1-6; possible D gene TRBD1, 5 bases. The CDR3 is 14 residues long. The V gene's germline CDR1 is LGHNA and CDR2 YNFKEQ. Trimming took off 4 bases at V and 8 bases at J, with 12 bases between the two ends. The CDR3 region is CASSRGLADSPLHF. DNA for the CDR3: TGTGCCAGCAGCCGGGGACTCGCCGATTCACCCCTCCACTTT.

The V gene is TRBV4-3, the J gene TRBJ1-1; tentatively, D is TRBD1 (5 bases). CDR1 LGHNA and CDR2 YSLEER come from the germline V gene. This CDR3 contains 15 residues. Trimming took 0 bases from V and 1 from J, leaving 9 bases between them. The CDR3 reads CASSQDIGGNTEAFF. The CDR3 bases are TGCGCCAGCAGCCAAGATATCGGGGGGAACACTGAAGCTTTCTTT.

The chain combines TRBV11-2 with TRBJ2-1; a weak D match, TRBD2 (5 bases). The length of the CDR3 is 14 residues. The germline CDR1 and CDR2 sequences are SGHAT and FQNNGV. The V gene lost 10 bases and the J gene lost 0 bases, with 13 bases spanning the gap. Here the CDR3 reads CANGKRSSYNEQFF. In DNA, the CDR3 is TGTGCCAACGGGAAACGAAGCTCCTACAATGAGCAGTTCTTC. Variable domain in full (rest from reference TRBV11-2 and TRBJ2-1): EAGVAQSPRYKIIEKRQSVAFWCNPISGHATLYWYQQILGQGPKLLIQFQNNGVVDDSQLPKDRFSAERLKGVDSTLKIQPAKLEDSAVYLCANGKRSSYNEQFFGPGTRLTVL.

The chain carries TRBV6-5 and TRBJ1-2; D unresolved. Germline V lookup: CDR1 MNHEY, CDR2 SVGAGI. Trimming shortened V by 0 bases and J by 4 bases, and 0 bases separated the two germline ends. The CDR3 is 11 amino acids. CDR3 amino acids: CASSYSYGYTF. CDR3 nucleotides: TGTGCCAGCAGTTACTCCTATGGCTACACCTTC.

This chain links TRBV7-2 with TRBJ2-1; 9 bases are shared with TRBD2. Germline CDR1 reads SGHTA; CDR2 reads FQGNSA. J lost 10 bases, V lost 1 base, and 11 bases had no gene match. The CDR3 is 16 residues long. The CDR3 nucleotides are TGTGCCAGCAGCTTAGGGTCCAGCGGGGGGCAGGTCGAGCAGTTCTTC. Its translation: CASSLGSSGGQVEQFF.

The table lists this clone with a count of one. The J gene is TRBJ2-6, the V gene TRBV29-1; D is undetermined. The CDR3 contains 15 residues. The germline gives CDR1 SQVTM, CDR2 ANQGSEA. The V end lost 6 bases, the J end lost 1 base, and 13 bases lay between the germline ends. CDR3 DNA: TGCAGCGTGGGCCCTCCGGGTTCTGGGGCCAACGTCCTGACTTTC. It codes for CSVGPPGSGANVLTF.

The CDR3 here is CASSGNAQETQYF. CDR3 nucleotide sequence: TGTGCCAGCAGTGGCAACGCACAAGAGACCCAGTACTTC. This chain uses TRBV6-1 with TRBJ2-5; D not certain. Per germline, CDR1 MNHNS and CDR2 SASEGT. This CDR3 is 13 amino acids long. V was trimmed by 4 bases and J by 2 bases, leaving 8 bases between them.

The chain combines TRBV10-3 with TRBJ1-1; D is unclear. The CDR3 runs to 14 residues. V lost 4 bases and J lost 3, with 12 bases in between. Germline-derived CDR1 and CDR2 are ENHRY and SYGVKD. CDR3 in amino acids: CAISVSLGDTEAFF. In DNA, the CDR3 is TGTGCCATCAGTGTCAGTTTGGGAGACACTGAAGCTTTCTTT.

The chain is built from TRBV5-6 and TRBJ1-2; D remains unclear. The CDR3 is 12 residues long. V lost 6 bases and J lost 8, with 14 bases in between. CDR1 and CDR2 (germline): SGHDT, YYEEEE. The DNA for the CDR3 is TGTGCCAGCACTCGTCTGGGTTTAGGCTACACCTTC. This translates into CASTRLGLGYTF.

The chain uses TRBV11-3 and TRBJ2-5; 9 positions match TRBD1. The closer fit of TRBJ2-7 to the DNA end suggests the J call may be wrong. Germline V gene lookup returns CDR1 SGHNT and CDR2 YENEEA. The CDR3 contains 15 residues. CDR3 residues: CASSLETGGSYEQYF. The CDR3 coding sequence is TGTGCCAGCAGCTTAGAGACAGGGGGCTCCTACGAGCAGTACTTC.

The V and J genes are TRBV2 and TRBJ2-5; 8 bases match TRBD1. V lost 6 bases, J lost 1 base, and 1 base stayed unmatched. This CDR3 has 13 amino acids. The germline V gene encodes CDR1 SNHLY and CDR2 FYNNEI. This chain's CDR3 is CASSGQGQETQYF. The CDR3 bases are TGTGCCAGCAGCGGACAGGGCCAAGAGACCCAGTACTTC.

The chain carries TRBV7-3 and TRBJ2-3; a weak D match, TRBD2 (6 bases). Trimming removed 5 bases at V and 1 base at J, with 22 bases between. In germline, CDR1 is SGHTA, CDR2 FQGTGA. The CDR3 is made up of 18 amino acids. The CDR3 DNA is TGTGCCAGCAGCCTTCTGGACGGGGGTGTGAGGGGCACAGATACGCAGTATTTT. Protein: CASSLLDGGVRGTDTQYF.